This passage covers 30 T cell receptor beta chains from one sample sequenced in a study of radiotherapy plus CTLA-4 blockade in lung cancer (dated by TCRdb to 2016 to 2018). The library was produced with the immunoSEQ multiplex PCR assay. This is the immuneACCESS table as TCRdb keeps it, with only in-frame sequences that have V and J called. A part of the clones is gone; compared with another copy, unresolved V genes explain less than half, and the rest is unexplained. The sample includes around 82,000 clones, with around 87% observed a single time. The ten most abundant clones make up about a sixth of the sample. Material: peripheral blood, obtained from a patient treated with radiotherapy plus ipilimumab. The source is a human donor with non-small cell lung cancer that progressed on radiotherapy plus ipilimumab.

This chain uses TRBV28 with TRBJ2-5; no clear D gene. Germline V gene data show CDR1 as MDHEN and CDR2 as SYDVKM. The V gene lost 4 bases and the J gene lost 5 bases, with 17 bases spanning the gap. The CDR3 runs to 15 residues. The chain's CDR3 is CASSSPQKGRETQYF. The CDR3 DNA reads TGTGCCAGCAGTTCTCCCCAGAAGGGCCGGGAGACCCAGTACTTC.

The chain combines TRBV4-2 with TRBJ2-5; D is undetermined. The germline V and J ends were trimmed by 3 bases and 5 bases, with 10 bases remaining between them. CDR3 length: 13 amino acids. CDR1 LGHNA and CDR2 YNFKEQ come from the germline V gene. As DNA, the CDR3 is TGTGCCAGCAGCCAGCCCGTATGCGAGACCCAGTACTTC. Amino acids: CASSQPVCETQYF.

The J gene is TRBJ2-7, the V gene TRBV7-2, with 11 bases matching TRBD2. Germline V CDR1 and CDR2: SGHTA, FQGNSA. Germline trimming cut 5 bases from V and 3 bases from J; bases unmatched to any gene: 9. This CDR3 region has 16 residues. CDR3 sequence reads: CASSLSSGGAFYEQYF. Written as DNA, the CDR3 is TGTGCCAGCAGCCTTAGTAGCGGGGGGGCCTTCTACGAGCAGTACTTC.

The rearrangement links TRBV7-8 to TRBJ2-3; TRBD2 is a possible D gene (5 bases). The CDR3 sequence is 14 residues long. Between the trimmed V and J ends, which lost 5 bases and 2 bases, there was a span of 11 bases. The germline gives CDR1 SGHVS, CDR2 FQNEAQ. CDR3 amino acids: CASSITRNTDTQYF. CDR3 DNA: TGTGCCAGCAGCATTACTAGGAACACAGATACGCAGTATTTT.

The chain links TRBV30 to TRBJ2-7, with TRBD1 identical over 9 bases. The germline V gene encodes CDR1 GTSNPN and CDR2 SVGIG (reference sequence). Unmatched junction bases numbered 9, after V lost 4 bases and J lost 2 bases. The CDR3 loop spans 15 amino acids. In DNA, the CDR3 is TGTGCCTGGAAGTACTCCGGGACAGGGCCCTACGAGCAGTACTTC. It is translated as CAWKYSGTGPYEQYF.

The chain links TRBV11-2 to TRBJ1-5, with a weak D call TRBD1 (5 bases). Germline-derived CDR1 and CDR2 are SGHAT and FQNNGV. This CDR3 is 14 amino acids long. The V and J ends lost 4 bases and 7 bases respectively, with 14 bases between them. The CDR3 sequence: CASSYGGGSQPQHF. The DNA of the CDR3 is TGTGCCAGCAGCTATGGGGGTGGAAGCCAGCCCCAGCATTTT.

The chain joins TRBV6-5 to TRBJ2-7, with D perhaps TRBD2 (6 bases). V shed 8 bases and J shed 3 bases, with 14 bases lying between them. Germline values: CDR1 MNHEY, CDR2 SVGAGI. The CDR3 extends over 13 amino acids. CDR3 in DNA: TGTGCCAGCGGGGAGCGGGTGCTCTACGAGCAGTACTTC. This translates into CASGERVLYEQYF.

The chain is built from TRBV6-6 and TRBJ2-5, with unresolved D. V was clipped by 3 bases and J by 5 bases, with 10 bases between them. Germline V gene lookup returns CDR1 MNHNY and CDR2 SVGAGI (reference sequence). The CDR3 length is 13 residues. Written as DNA, the CDR3 is TGTGCCAGCAGTTATGGGGTCGTCGAGACCCAGTACTTC. It yields the protein CASSYGVVETQYF.

The CDR3 region has the DNA TGCGCCAGCGCCACCGAAGAGGGCCTTAATGAGCAGTTCTTC. Translating it yields CASATEEGLNEQFF. The chain is built from TRBV5-1 and TRBJ2-1, with D possibly TRBD2 on 5 matching bases. CDR1 is SGHRS, CDR2 YFSETQ, per germline. V was clipped by 7 bases and J by 7 bases, with 18 bases between them. The CDR3 consists of 14 residues.

The rearrangement links TRBV4-3 to TRBJ1-4, with a weak D call TRBD1 (6 bases). CDR1 is LGHNA, CDR2 YSLEER, per germline. The CDR3 contains 16 residues. With 1 base removed from V and 3 bases from J, the gap between germline ends came to 12 bases. This chain's CDR3 is CASSQVWGQANEKLFF. CDR3 nucleotide sequence: TGCGCCAGCAGCCAAGTTTGGGGGCAAGCTAATGAAAAACTGTTTTTT.

V is TRBV4-3 and J is TRBJ1-4; unclear D gene. Germline values: CDR1 LGHNA, CDR2 YSLEER. This CDR3 region has 13 residues. The germline V and J ends were trimmed by 0 bases and 4 bases, with 3 bases remaining between them. The DNA of the CDR3 is TGCGCCAGCAGCCAAGACAATAATGAAAAACTGTTTTTT. Its translation: CASSQDNNEKLFF.

The chain links TRBV5-4 to TRBJ2-1, with 7 positions matching TRBD1. The CDR3 spans 14 residues. With V trimmed by 5 bases and J by 9 bases, 11 bases remained unmatched. Germline loops: CDR1 SGHNT, CDR2 YYREEE (reference sequence). The CDR3 DNA reads as TGTGCCAGCAGGGCCGGGACAGATACCATTGAGCAGTTCTTC. It encodes CASRAGTDTIEQFF.

This chain links TRBV11-2 with TRBJ2-3; 11 nucleotides agree with TRBD2. Germline assignment: CDR1 SGHAT and CDR2 FQNNGV. V shed 3 bases and J 3 bases; nucleotides not matched to a gene: 8. This CDR3 comprises 17 residues. CDR3: CASSLSGTSGSTDTQYF. The CDR3, as DNA: TGTGCCAGCAGCTTGTCTGGGACTAGCGGTTCTACAGATACGCAGTATTTT.

The V and J genes are TRBV4-2 and TRBJ2-1, with D hard to call. The CDR3 is 14 residues long. Trimming removed 1 base at V and 6 bases at J, with 10 bases between. Germline V lookup: CDR1 LGHNA, CDR2 YNFKEQ. The DNA of the CDR3 is TGTGCCAGCAGCCAAGGTTTGTACAGCAATGAGCAGTTCTTC. This encodes CASSQGLYSNEQFF.

The chain combines TRBV29-1 with TRBJ2-7; 9 positions match TRBD1. The ends lost 3 bases at V and 3 bases at J; junction bases unmatched: 3. The CDR3 extends over 13 amino acids. The germline V gene encodes CDR1 SQVTM and CDR2 ANQGSEA. This CDR3 reads CSVETTGGYEQYF. Written as DNA, the CDR3 is TGCAGCGTTGAGACGACAGGGGGCTACGAGCAGTACTTC.

The DNA for the CDR3 is TGTGCCAGCTCACCACGATACCAGGGCGAAAGCTCCTACGAGCAGTACTTC. This encodes CASSPRYQGESSYEQYF. The chain uses TRBV18 and TRBJ2-7, with D tentatively TRBD1 (5 bases). Trimming pared 1 base from V and 0 bases from J, leaving 16 bases between. Germline V gene lookup returns CDR1 KGHSH and CDR2 LQKENI. This CDR3 has 17 amino acids. The entire variable domain, with the rest obtained from reference TRBV18 and TRBJ2-7, is as follows: NAGVMQNPRHLVRRRGQEARLRCSPMKGHSHVYWYRQLPEEGLKFMVYLQKENIIDESGMPKERFSAEFPKEGPSILRIQQVVRGDSAAYFCASSPRYQGESSYEQYFGPGTRLTVT.

This clone has just one count. This sequence joins TRBV9 and TRBJ2-7; D is unclear. This CDR3 has 15 amino acids. Trimming cost V 3 bases and J 3 bases, with 16 bases left between them. Germline-derived CDR1 and CDR2 are SGDLS and YYNGEE. The CDR3 sequence is CASSAEGRSGYEQYF. The CDR3 bases are TGTGCCAGCAGCGCTGAAGGACGATCGGGCTACGAGCAGTACTTC.

V is TRBV4-1 and J is TRBJ1-2; D is ambiguous. The CDR3 contains 14 residues. V shed 7 bases and J shed 6 bases, with 18 bases lying between them. Germline V gene sequence: CDR1 MGHRA, CDR2 YSYEKL. DNA for the CDR3: TGCGCCAGCACCTCGGAGGGAACGCGAGATGGCTACACCTTC. Residues: CASTSEGTRDGYTF.

The chain uses TRBV5-8 and TRBJ1-5; tentative D call: TRBD1 (5 bases). Germline assignment: CDR1 SGHTS and CDR2 YDEGEE. V was clipped by 0 bases and J by 7 bases, with 8 bases between them. The CDR3 sequence is 13 residues long. This CDR3 is CASSLGGGQPQHF. The CDR3 region has the DNA TGTGCCAGCAGCTTGGGTGGGGGGCAGCCCCAGCATTTT. Drawing the rest from reference TRBV5-8 and TRBJ1-5, the complete variable domain is EAGVTQSPTHLIKTRGQQATLRCSPISGHTSVYWYQQALGLGLQFLLWYDEGEERNRGNFPPRFSGRQFPNYSSELNVNALELEDSALYLCASSLGGGQPQHFGDGTRLSIL.

The table lists this clone with a few counts. The chain employs TRBV5-1 and TRBJ1-3; no firm D call. The CDR3 runs to 15 residues. Germline lookup yields CDR1 SGHRS and CDR2 YFSETQ. V was clipped by 0 bases and J by 0 bases, with 7 bases between them. The CDR3 loop reads CASSLGSISGNTIYF. The CDR3 DNA reads TGCGCCAGCAGCTTGGGCAGCATCTCTGGAAACACCATATATTTT.

The V call is TRBV6-5, the J call TRBJ1-1; D remains unclear. The germline CDR1 and CDR2 sequences are MNHEY and SVGAGI. This CDR3 contains 13 residues. Trimming removed 5 bases at V and 1 base at J, with 8 bases between. In DNA, the CDR3 is TGTGCCAGCAGTGGGTCGGGGAACACTGAAGCTTTCTTT. Encoded protein: CASSGSGNTEAFF.

This clone was counted a single time. The rearrangement links TRBV5-1 to TRBJ2-1; D is possibly TRBD1 (5 bases). This CDR3 contains 13 residues. Germline V gene data show CDR1 as SGHRS and CDR2 as YFSETQ. V was clipped by 0 bases and J by 9 bases, with 10 bases between them. CDR3 nucleotides: TGCGCCAGCAGCTTGGGACAGTTCAGTGAGCAGTTCTTC. Its translation: CASSLGQFSEQFF.

The J gene is TRBJ2-1, the V gene TRBV11-3; maybe TRBD2 (6 bases). In germline, CDR1 is SGHNT, CDR2 YENEEA. V shed 7 bases and J shed 8 bases, with 27 bases lying between them. The CDR3 has 17 amino acids. Here the CDR3 reads CASTLNIPRRASDEQFF. The CDR3 DNA follows: TGTGCCAGCACCCTCAATATCCCGCGGAGGGCCTCGGATGAGCAGTTCTTC.

CDR3 sequence reads: CASRQGASSTEAFF. The CDR3 DNA reads as TGTGCCAGCAGGCAGGGCGCTTCGAGCACTGAAGCTTTCTTT. The rearrangement joins TRBV2 to TRBJ1-1; TRBD1 might be the D (5 bases). The ends were cut back, 6 bases at V and 4 bases at J, with 15 bases in the middle. The germline CDR1 and CDR2 sequences are SNHLY and FYNNEI. This CDR3 region has 14 residues. Full variable domain (rest looked up from reference TRBV2 and TRBJ1-1): EPEVTQTPSHQVTQMGQEVILRCVPISNHLYFYWYRQILGQKVEFLVSFYNNEISEKSEIFDDQFSVERPDGSNFTLKIRSTKLEDSAMYFCASRQGASSTEAFFGQGTRLTVV.

This rearrangement joins TRBV7-9 to TRBJ1-1; D is unresolved. The ends were cut back, 3 bases at V and 0 bases at J, with 5 bases in the middle. The CDR3 totals 13 residues. Per germline, CDR1 SEHNR and CDR2 FQNEAQ (reference sequence). The CDR3 sequence is CASSFVMNTEAFF. Here the CDR3 DNA reads TGTGCCAGCAGCTTCGTGATGAACACTGAAGCTTTCTTT.

This chain links TRBV5-1 with TRBJ1-1, with a tentative D call TRBD1 (6 bases). This CDR3 is 13 amino acids long. The V gene lost 4 bases and the J gene lost 4 bases, with 11 bases spanning the gap. The germline gives CDR1 SGHRS, CDR2 YFSETQ. Here the CDR3 reads CASSKQGSTEAFF. For the CDR3, the DNA is TGCGCCAGCAGCAAACAGGGTAGCACTGAAGCTTTCTTT.

With respect to this clone: A read error may produce the germline difference seen at one junction end. J is TRBJ1-2 and V is TRBV6-1, with 10 bases matching TRBD1. CDR3 length: 13 residues. The V gene's germline CDR1 is MNHNS and CDR2 SASEGT. The CDR3 bases are TGTGCCAGCAGGCTGACAGGGGGCTATGGCTGCACCTTC. Translated: CASRLTGGYGCTF.

The V call is TRBV30, the J call TRBJ1-2, with D maybe TRBD1 (5 bases). Germline V gives CDR1 GTSNPN, CDR2 SVGIG (reference sequence). CDR3 length: 11 residues. Trimming removed 7 bases at V and 7 bases at J, with 13 bases between. CDR3 region: CASELGGGYTF. CDR3 coding DNA: TGTGCCTCCGAACTGGGGGGTGGCTACACCTTC.

J is TRBJ2-5 and V is TRBV11-2; a possible D gene is TRBD2 (5 bases). There are 15 residues in the CDR3. CDR1 and CDR2 from the germline V gene are SGHAT and FQNNGV. V lost 5 bases and J lost 1, with 14 bases in between. The CDR3 coding sequence is TGTGCCAGCAGCCCCAGGAGGACGATCCAAGAGACCCAGTACTTC. Amino acid sequence: CASSPRRTIQETQYF.

This chain connects TRBV27 to TRBJ2-5, with unresolved D. Trimming took 7 bases from V and 1 from J, leaving 7 bases between them. The CDR3 is made up of 12 amino acids. In germline, CDR1 is MNHEY, CDR2 SMNVEV (reference sequence). CDR3 region: CASINTQETQYF. DNA for the CDR3: TGTGCCAGCATCAACACCCAAGAGACCCAGTACTTC.